Below are 2 T cell receptor beta chains sequenced from a single sample in a study of shared clonotypes between healthy human individuals. Repertoires were generated with immunoSEQ multiplex PCR, while TCRdb's copy carries only in-frame clones and drops some. The sample lists around 2.3 million clones, approximately 94% occurring once. What was sequenced was naive CD4+ T cells sorted from blood. Subset specified: CD45RA+ positively selected. These receptors all come from a man aged 18 to 29 in good health.

For this clone: Other DNA sequences in this sample translate to the same CDR3. The chain combines TRBV5-1 with TRBJ1-2; D is ambiguous. Germline CDR1 and CDR2: SGHRS and YFSETQ. This CDR3 has 13 residues. V was pared by 4 bases and J by 8 bases, with 15 bases between. In nucleotides, the CDR3 is TGCGCCAGCAGCCCTACGGGCCTGGGCGGCTACACCTTC. Its translation: CASSPTGLGGYTF.

Concerning this clone: The junction and the germline gene differ at one end; a read error may be behind it. V is TRBV7-8 and J is TRBJ1-2; 9 bases align to TRBD1. Germline values: CDR1 SGHVS, CDR2 FQNEAQ. The CDR3 runs 17 residues. The CDR3 sequence: CASSLAGTGKVLKGYTF. CDR3 coding DNA: TGTGCCAGCAGCCTAGCCGGGACAGGGAAGGTTTTGAAGGGCTACACCTTC. Full variable domain (remainder filled in from reference TRBV7-8 and TRBJ1-2): GAGVSQSPRYKVAKRGQDVALRCDPISGHVSLFWYQQALGQGPEFLTYFQNEAQLDKSGLPSDRFFAERPEGSVSTLKIQRTQQEDSAVYLCASSLAGTGKVLKGYTFGSGTRLTVV.